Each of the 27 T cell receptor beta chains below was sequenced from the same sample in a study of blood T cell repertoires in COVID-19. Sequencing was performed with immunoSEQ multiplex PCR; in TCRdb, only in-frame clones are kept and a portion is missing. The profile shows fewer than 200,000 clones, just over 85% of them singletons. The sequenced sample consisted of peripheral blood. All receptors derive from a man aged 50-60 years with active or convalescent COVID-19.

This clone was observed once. CDR3 region: CASSPRTVPYGYTF. CDR3 DNA sequence: TGTGCCAGCAGCCCCCGGACAGTCCCTTATGGCTACACCTTC. The chain has TRBV6-5 and TRBJ1-2, with a weak D call TRBD1 (6 bases). This CDR3 is built from 14 residues. The V gene lost 6 bases and the J gene lost 5 bases, with 16 bases spanning the gap. Germline V gene sequence: CDR1 MNHEY, CDR2 SVGAGI.

The DNA of the CDR3 is TGTGCCAGCAGCCCGACGGAGGGGAACTATGGCTACACCTTC. This codes for CASSPTEGNYGYTF. This sequence joins TRBV7-6 and TRBJ1-2, with a possible D match to TRBD1 (5 bases). The CDR3 runs to 14 residues. The germline CDR1 and CDR2 sequences are SGHVS and FNYEAQ. Trimming stripped 5 bases from V and 2 bases from J, with 12 bases between.

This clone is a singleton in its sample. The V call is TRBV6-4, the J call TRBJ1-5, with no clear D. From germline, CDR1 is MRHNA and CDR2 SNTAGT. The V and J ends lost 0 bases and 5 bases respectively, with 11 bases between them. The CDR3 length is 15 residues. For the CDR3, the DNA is TGTGCCAGCAGTGACTCGCGGGGTGGGGATCAGCCCCAGCATTTT. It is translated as CASSDSRGGDQPQHF.

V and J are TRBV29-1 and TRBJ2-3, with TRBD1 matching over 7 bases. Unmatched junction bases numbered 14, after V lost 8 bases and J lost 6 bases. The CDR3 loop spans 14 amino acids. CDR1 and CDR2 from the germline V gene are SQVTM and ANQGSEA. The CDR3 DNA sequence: TGCAGCTCAGGGGAGACAGGGATTATGGATACGCAGTATTTT. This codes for CSSGETGIMDTQYF.

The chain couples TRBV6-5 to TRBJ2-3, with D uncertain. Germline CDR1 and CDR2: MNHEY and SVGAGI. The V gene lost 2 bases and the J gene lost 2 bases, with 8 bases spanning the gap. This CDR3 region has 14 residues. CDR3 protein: CASSYAQDTDTQYF. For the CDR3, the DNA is TGTGCCAGCAGTTACGCTCAGGACACAGATACGCAGTATTTT.

The CDR3 nucleotides read TGTGCCAGCAGCGTCGGGCTAGCGGGAGGGTCGAGCTCCTACGAGCAGTACTTC. Its translation: CASSVGLAGGSSSYEQYF. The genes are TRBV27 and TRBJ2-7; TRBD2 agrees at 12 bases. V lost 6 bases and J lost 0; bases outside the gene matches: 12. Germline CDR1 is MNHEY and CDR2 is SMNVEV (reference sequence). This CDR3 region has 18 residues.

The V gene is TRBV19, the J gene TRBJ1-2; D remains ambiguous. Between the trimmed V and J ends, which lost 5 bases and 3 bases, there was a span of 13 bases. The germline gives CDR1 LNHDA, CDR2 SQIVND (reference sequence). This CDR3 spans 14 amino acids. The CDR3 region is CASSPTPTDYGYTF. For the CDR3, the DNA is TGTGCCAGTAGTCCTACCCCCACAGACTATGGCTACACCTTC.

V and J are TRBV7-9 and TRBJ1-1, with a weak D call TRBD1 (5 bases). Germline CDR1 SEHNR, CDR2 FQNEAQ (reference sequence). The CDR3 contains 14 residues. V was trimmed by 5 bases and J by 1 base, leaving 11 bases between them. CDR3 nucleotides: TGTGCCAGCAGCCTTTCGGGGGGGAACACTGAAGCTTTCTTT. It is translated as CASSLSGGNTEAFF.

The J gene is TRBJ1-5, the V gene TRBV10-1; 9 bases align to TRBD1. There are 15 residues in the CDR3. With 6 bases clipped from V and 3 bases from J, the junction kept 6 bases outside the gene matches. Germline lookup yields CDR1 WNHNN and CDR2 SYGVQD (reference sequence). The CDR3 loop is CASREGTGHNQPQHF. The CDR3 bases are TGCGCCAGCAGGGAGGGGACAGGGCACAATCAGCCCCAGCATTTT.

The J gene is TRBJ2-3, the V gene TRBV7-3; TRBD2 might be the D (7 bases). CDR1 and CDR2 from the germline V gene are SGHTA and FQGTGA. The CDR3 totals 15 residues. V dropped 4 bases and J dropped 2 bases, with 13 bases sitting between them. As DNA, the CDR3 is TGTGCCAGCAGCTACCGGGGGGCCCTCACAGATACGCAGTATTTT. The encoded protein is CASSYRGALTDTQYF. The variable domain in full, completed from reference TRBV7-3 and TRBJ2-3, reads GAGVSQTPSNKVTEKGKYVELRCDPISGHTALYWYRQSLGQGPEFLIYFQGTGAADDSGLPNDRFFAVRPEGSVSTLKIQRTERGDSAVYLCASSYRGALTDTQYFGPGTRLTVL.

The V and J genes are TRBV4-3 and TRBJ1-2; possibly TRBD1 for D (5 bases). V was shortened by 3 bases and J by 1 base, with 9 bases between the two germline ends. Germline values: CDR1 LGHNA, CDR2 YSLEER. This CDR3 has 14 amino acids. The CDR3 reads CASSQGTLNYGYTF. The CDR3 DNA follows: TGCGCCAGCAGCCAGGGGACTCTTAACTATGGCTACACCTTC.

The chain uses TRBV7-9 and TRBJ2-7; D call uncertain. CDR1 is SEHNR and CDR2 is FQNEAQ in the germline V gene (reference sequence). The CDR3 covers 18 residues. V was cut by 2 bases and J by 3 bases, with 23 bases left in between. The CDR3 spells CASSLYPLRLDNNYEQYF. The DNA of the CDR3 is TGTGCCAGCAGCTTATACCCTCTTCGGCTAGATAATAACTACGAGCAGTACTTC.

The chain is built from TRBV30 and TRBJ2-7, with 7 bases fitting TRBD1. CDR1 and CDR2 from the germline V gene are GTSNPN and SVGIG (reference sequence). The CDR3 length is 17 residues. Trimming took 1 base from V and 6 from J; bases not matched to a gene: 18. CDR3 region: CAWSDFLGTVLLGEQYF. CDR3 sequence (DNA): TGTGCCTGGAGTGATTTTTTAGGGACAGTTCTCCTAGGCGAGCAGTACTTC.

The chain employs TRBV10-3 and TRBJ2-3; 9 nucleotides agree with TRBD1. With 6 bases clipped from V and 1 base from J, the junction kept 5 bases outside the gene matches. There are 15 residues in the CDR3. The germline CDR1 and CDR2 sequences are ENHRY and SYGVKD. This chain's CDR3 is CAISSRTGGTDTQYF. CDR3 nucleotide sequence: TGTGCCATCAGCAGTAGGACAGGGGGCACAGATACGCAGTATTTT.

Written as DNA, the CDR3 is TGTGCCAGCAGCTCAGGGGCCTCGAGCAATCAGCCCCAGCATTTT. This translates into CASSSGASSNQPQHF. The chain has TRBV16 and TRBJ1-5; a weak D match, TRBD1 (6 bases). Per germline, CDR1 KGHSY and CDR2 FQNENV. The V end was cut by 5 bases, the J end by 1 base, with 12 bases between. The CDR3 runs to 15 residues.

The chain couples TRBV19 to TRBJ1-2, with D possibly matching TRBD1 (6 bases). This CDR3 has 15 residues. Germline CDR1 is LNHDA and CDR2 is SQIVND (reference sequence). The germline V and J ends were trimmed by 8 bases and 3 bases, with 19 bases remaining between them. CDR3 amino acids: CASRRPTTGDYGYTF. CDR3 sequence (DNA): TGTGCCAGTCGTAGGCCCACGACAGGAGACTATGGCTACACCTTC.

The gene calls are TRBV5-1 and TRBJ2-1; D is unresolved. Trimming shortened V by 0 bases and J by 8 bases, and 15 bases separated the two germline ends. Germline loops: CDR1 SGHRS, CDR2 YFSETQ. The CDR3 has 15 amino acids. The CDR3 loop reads CASSLGHTNNDEQFF. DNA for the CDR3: TGCGCCAGCAGCTTGGGCCACACAAATAACGATGAGCAGTTCTTC. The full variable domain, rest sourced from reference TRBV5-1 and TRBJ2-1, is KAGVTQTPRYLIKTRGQQVTLSCSPISGHRSVSWYQQTPGQGLQFLFEYFSETQRNKGNFPGRFSGRQFSNSRSEMNVSTLELGDSALYLCASSLGHTNNDEQFFGPGTRLTVL.

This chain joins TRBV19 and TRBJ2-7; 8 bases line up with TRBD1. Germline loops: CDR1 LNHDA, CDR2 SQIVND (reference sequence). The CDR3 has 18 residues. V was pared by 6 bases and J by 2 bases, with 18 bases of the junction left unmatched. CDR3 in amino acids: CASRTNIYTGTGTYEQYF. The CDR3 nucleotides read TGTGCCAGTAGAACAAACATCTACACCGGGACAGGTACCTACGAGCAGTACTTC.

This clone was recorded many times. The DNA for the CDR3 is TGTGCCAGCAGCCCTCGAGGCCCTAGTGGCCCAGATACGCAGTATTTT. This sequence encodes CASSPRGPSGPDTQYF. V is TRBV7-2 and J is TRBJ2-3; D uncertain. The CDR3 is 16 residues long. The V gene's germline CDR1 is SGHTA and CDR2 FQGNSA. V lost 5 bases, J lost 4 bases, and 19 bases lay in between.

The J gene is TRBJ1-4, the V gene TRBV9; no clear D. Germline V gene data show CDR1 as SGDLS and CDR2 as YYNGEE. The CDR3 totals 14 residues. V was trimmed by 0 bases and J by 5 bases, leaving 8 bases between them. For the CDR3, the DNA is TGTGCCAGCAGCGTAGCTCCACAAAATGAAAAACTGTTTTTT. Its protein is CASSVAPQNEKLFF. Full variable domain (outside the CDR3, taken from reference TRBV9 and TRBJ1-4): DSGVTQTPKHLITATGQRVTLRCSPRSGDLSVYWYQQSLDQGLQFLIQYYNGEERAKGNILERFSAQQFPDLHSELNLSSLELGDSALYFCASSVAPQNEKLFFGSGTQLSVL.

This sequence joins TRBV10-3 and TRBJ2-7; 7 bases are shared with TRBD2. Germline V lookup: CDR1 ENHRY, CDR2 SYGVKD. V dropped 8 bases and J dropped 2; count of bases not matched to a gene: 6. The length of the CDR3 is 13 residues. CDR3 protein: CAIGRDFAYEQYF. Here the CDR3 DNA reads TGTGCCATCGGGAGGGACTTCGCCTACGAGCAGTACTTC.

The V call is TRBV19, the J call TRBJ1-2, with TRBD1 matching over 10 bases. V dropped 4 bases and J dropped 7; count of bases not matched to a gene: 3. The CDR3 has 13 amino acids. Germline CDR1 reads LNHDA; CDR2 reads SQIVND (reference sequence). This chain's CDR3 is CASSTGQGSGYTF. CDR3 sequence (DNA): TGTGCCAGTAGTACGGGACAGGGGTCTGGCTACACCTTC.

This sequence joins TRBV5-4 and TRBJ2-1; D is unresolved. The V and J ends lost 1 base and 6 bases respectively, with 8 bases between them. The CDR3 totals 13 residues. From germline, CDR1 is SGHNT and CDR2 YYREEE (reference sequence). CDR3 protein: CASSLYSTNEQFF. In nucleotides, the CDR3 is TGTGCCAGCAGCTTGTATTCTACCAATGAGCAGTTCTTC.

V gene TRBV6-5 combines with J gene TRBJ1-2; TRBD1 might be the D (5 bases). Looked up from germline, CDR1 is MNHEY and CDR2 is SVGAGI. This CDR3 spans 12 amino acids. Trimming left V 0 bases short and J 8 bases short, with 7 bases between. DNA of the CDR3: TGTGCCAGCAGTTACTCGGGGGGAGGCTACACCTTC. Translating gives CASSYSGGGYTF.

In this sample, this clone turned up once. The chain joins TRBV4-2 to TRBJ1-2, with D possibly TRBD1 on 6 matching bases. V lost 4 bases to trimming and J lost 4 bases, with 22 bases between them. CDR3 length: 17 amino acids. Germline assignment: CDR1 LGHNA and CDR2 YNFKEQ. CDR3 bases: TGTGCCAGCAGCCCCCGAGTTAGTCAGGGGAACCCCTATGGCTACACCTTC. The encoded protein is CASSPRVSQGNPYGYTF.

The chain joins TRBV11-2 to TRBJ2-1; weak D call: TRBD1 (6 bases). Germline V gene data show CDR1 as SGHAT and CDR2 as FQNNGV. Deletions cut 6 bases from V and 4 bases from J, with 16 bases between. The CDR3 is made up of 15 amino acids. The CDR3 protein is CASRTPGADYNEQFF. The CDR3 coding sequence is TGTGCCAGCAGGACCCCAGGGGCGGATTACAATGAGCAGTTCTTC.

The CDR3 sequence: CASSPTGPKNIQYF. The CDR3 nucleotides are TGTGCCAGCAGTCCCACAGGGCCCAAAAACATTCAGTACTTC. The V call is TRBV6-5, the J call TRBJ2-4; D might be TRBD1 (6 bases). Germline V gene data show CDR1 as MNHEY and CDR2 as SVGAGI. The CDR3 covers 14 residues. With 5 bases removed from V and 2 bases from J, the gap between germline ends came to 10 bases.